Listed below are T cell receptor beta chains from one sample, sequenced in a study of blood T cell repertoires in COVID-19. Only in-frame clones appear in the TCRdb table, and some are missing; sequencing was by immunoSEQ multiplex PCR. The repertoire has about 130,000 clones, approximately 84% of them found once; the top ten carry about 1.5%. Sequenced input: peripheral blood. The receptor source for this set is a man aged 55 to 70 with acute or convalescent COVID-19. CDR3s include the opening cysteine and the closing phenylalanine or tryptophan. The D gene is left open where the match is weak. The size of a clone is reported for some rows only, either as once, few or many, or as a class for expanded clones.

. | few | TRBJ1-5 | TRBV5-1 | TGCGCCAGCAGCCGGGATAGCAATCAGCCCCAGCATTTT | CASSRDSNQPQHF
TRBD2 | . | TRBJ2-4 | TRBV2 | TGTGCCAGCACCCTAGCGGGGTTAGCCAAAAACATTCAGTACTTC | CASTLAGLAKNIQYF
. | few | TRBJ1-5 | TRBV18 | TGTGCCAGCTCACAGCGAGGGAATCGCAATCAGCCCCAGCATTTT | CASSQRGNRNQPQHF
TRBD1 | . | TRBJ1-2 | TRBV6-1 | TGTGCCAGCAGTGAAAGGGGACAACAGGGGGCGTCGGGAGGCTACACCTTC | CASSERGQQGASGGYTF
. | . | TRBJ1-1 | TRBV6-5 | TGTGCCAGCAGGGCCGGGACACAAGCTTTCTTT | CASRAGTQAFF
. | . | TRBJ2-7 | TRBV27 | TGTGCCAGCAGTTTGGGTAGGGGCTCCTACGAGCAGTACTTC | CASSLGRGSYEQYF
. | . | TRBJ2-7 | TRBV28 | TGTGCCAGCATTAGCAGCTCCTACGAGCAGTACTTC | CASISSSYEQYF
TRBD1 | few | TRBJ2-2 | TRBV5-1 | TGCGCCAGCAGCACCCGGGACAGGGGGATCACCGGGGAGCTGTTTTTT | CASSTRDRGITGELFF
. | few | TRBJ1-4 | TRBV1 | TGCACCAGCAGCCGACGGGGTGCAACTAATGAAAAACTGTTTTTT | CTSSRRGATNEKLFF
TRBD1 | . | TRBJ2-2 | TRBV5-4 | TGTGCCAGCAGCCTAGACAGGGCAAACACCGGGGAGCTGTTTTTT | CASSLDRANTGELFF
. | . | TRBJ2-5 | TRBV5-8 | TGTGCCAGCAGCAACTATCAGGGGGGACAAGAGACCCAGTACTTC | CASSNYQGGQETQYF
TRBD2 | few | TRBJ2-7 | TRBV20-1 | TGCAGTGCTAGTCGGGGGGGATCCTACGAGCAGTACTTC | CSASRGGSYEQYF
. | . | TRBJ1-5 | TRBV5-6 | TGTGCCAGCAGCTTGTCTAGCGGAGGCAATCAGCCCCAGCATTTT | CASSLSSGGNQPQHF
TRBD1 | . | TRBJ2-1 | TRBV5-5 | TGTGCCAGCAGCTTGGCGGGGACAGGGGCGTCCAATGAGCAGTTCTTC | CASSLAGTGASNEQFF
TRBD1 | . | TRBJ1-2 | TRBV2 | TGTGCCAGCAGTGAAGTTAGGACAGGGGGTAATGGCTACACCTTC | CASSEVRTGGNGYTF
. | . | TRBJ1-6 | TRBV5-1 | TGCGCCAGCAGCTTGGGAGGCGATAATTCACCCCTCCACTTT | CASSLGGDNSPLHF
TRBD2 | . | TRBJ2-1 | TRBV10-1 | TGCGCCAGCAGTCCCTCGGGGGGTCCCTACAATGAGCAGTTCTTC | CASSPSGGPYNEQFF
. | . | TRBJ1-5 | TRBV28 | TGTGCCAGCAGTCCTAATTATAGCAATCAGCCCCAGCATTTT | CASSPNYSNQPQHF
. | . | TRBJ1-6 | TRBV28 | TGTGCCAGCAGCCTAAGGGGGACGGGGTCACCCCTCCACTTT | CASSLRGTGSPLHF
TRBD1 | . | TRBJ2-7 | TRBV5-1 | TGCGCCAGCAGCTTGGTGGGACAGGGGGCCTACGAGCAGTACTTC | CASSLVGQGAYEQYF
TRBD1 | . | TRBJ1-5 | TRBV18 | TGTGCCAGCTCACCGGGACAGGCCGATCAGCCCCAGCATTTT | CASSPGQADQPQHF
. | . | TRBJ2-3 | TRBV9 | TGTGCCAGCAGCGTAAGACGAGGGCGGGCAGATACGCAGTATTTT | CASSVRRGRADTQYF
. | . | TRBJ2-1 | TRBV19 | TGTGCCAGTAGTATGGGGGGTGAGCAGTTCTTC | CASSMGGEQFF
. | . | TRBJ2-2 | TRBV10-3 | TGTGCCATCAGTGAGAAATCCTCGAACACCGGGGAGCTGTTTTTT | CAISEKSSNTGELFF
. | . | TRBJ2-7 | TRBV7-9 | TGTGCCAGCAGCTTAGCGGGGCAGGGCTCCTACGAGCAGTACTTC | CASSLAGQGSYEQYF
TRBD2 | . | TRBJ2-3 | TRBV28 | TGTGCCAGCAGTTTCGGGCTAGCGGTCACAGATACGCAGTATTTT | CASSFGLAVTDTQYF
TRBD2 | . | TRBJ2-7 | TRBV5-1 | TGCGCCAGCAGCTCCGGATGGGGCGGGGGATCCTACGAGCAGTACTTC | CASSSGWGGGSYEQYF
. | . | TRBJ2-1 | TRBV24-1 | TGTGCCACCGAGAGGCAAGGGACACCCTACAATGAGCAGTTCTTC | CATERQGTPYNEQFF
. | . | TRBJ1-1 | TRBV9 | TGTGCCAGCAGCGTAGGAAATCAGGGCAGCACTGAAGCTTTCTTT | CASSVGNQGSTEAFF
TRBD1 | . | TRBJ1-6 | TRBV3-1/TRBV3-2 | TGTGCCAGCAGCCGGGGACAGGAGGCTTCACCCCTCCACTTT | CASSRGQEASPLHF
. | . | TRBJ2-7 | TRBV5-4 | TGTGCCAGCAGCTTGAACTATTACGAGCAGTACTTC | CASSLNYYEQYF